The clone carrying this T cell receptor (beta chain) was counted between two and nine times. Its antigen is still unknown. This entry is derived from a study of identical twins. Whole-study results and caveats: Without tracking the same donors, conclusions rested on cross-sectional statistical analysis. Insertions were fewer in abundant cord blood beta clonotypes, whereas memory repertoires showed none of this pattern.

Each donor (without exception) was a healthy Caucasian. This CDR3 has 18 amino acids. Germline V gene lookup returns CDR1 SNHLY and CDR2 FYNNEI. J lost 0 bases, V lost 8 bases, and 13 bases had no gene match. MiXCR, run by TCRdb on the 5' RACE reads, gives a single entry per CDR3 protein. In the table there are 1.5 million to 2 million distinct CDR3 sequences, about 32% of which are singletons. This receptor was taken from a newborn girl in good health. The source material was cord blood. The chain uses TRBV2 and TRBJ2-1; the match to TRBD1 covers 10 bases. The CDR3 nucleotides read TGTGCCAGCGGGCTCCAGACAGGGGGCCATAGCTCCTACAATGAGCAGTTCTTC. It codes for CASGLQTGGHSSYNEQFF.